This entry lists 21 T cell receptor beta chains sequenced from one sample in a study of cytomegalovirus exposure and HLA in healthy donors. Primers included in the PCR were 60 Vbeta and 13 Jbeta primers. Only in-frame clones appear in the TCRdb table, and some are missing; sequencing was by immunoSEQ multiplex PCR. The repertoire has over 150,000 clones, 82% of them found once; the top ten carry about 10%. Source material: PBMCs. The receptors derive from a man aged 45-65 years in good health and CMV-seropositive.

J is TRBJ1-5 and V is TRBV29-1, with 7 bases lining up with TRBD1. This CDR3 comprises 15 residues. The junction had 6 bases not matched to a gene; V was cut back by 4 bases and J by 0 bases. Per germline, CDR1 SQVTM and CDR2 ANQGSEA. The CDR3, as DNA: TGCAGCGTTGCAGGGGGTTCAGATAGCAATCAGCCCCAGCATTTT. Its translation: CSVAGGSDSNQPQHF.

The table lists this clone with a few counts. The chain has TRBV30 and TRBJ2-7; 7 nucleotides line up with TRBD1. This CDR3 has 13 amino acids. The germline gives CDR1 GTSNPN, CDR2 SVGIG (reference sequence). V lost 5 bases, J lost 5 bases, and 9 bases stayed unmatched. This chain's CDR3 is CAWSGTAAHEQYF. The CDR3 DNA is TGTGCCTGGTCCGGGACAGCCGCCCACGAGCAGTACTTC.

This chain uses TRBV2 with TRBJ2-7; no clear D gene. The CDR3 loop spans 13 amino acids. CDR1 and CDR2 from the germline V gene are SNHLY and FYNNEI. The ends were cut back, 6 bases at V and 1 base at J, with 10 bases in the middle. CDR3 in amino acids: CASSRGGSYEQYF. The CDR3 nucleotides read TGTGCCAGCAGCCGAGGTGGGTCCTACGAGCAGTACTTC.

For the CDR3, the DNA is TGTGCCAGCAGGGGCAGGGTTAGTGGAAACACCATATATTTT. Encoded protein: CASRGRVSGNTIYF. The chain joins TRBV6-5 to TRBJ1-3; TRBD1 might be the D (5 bases). The ends were cut back, 6 bases at V and 3 bases at J, with 12 bases in the middle. This CDR3 has 14 amino acids. CDR1 MNHEY and CDR2 SVGAGI come from the germline V gene.

In nucleotides, the CDR3 is TGTGCCAGCAGTGAATCATGGGCCTACGGTGAAAAACTGTTTTTT. Protein sequence: CASSESWAYGEKLFF. The chain is built from TRBV25-1 and TRBJ1-4, with D uncertain. The CDR3 has 15 amino acids. The V end was cut by 1 base, the J end by 7 bases, with 13 bases between. The germline V gene encodes CDR1 MGHDK and CDR2 SYGVNS. Based on the CDR3 plus reference TRBV25-1 and TRBJ1-4, the full variable domain is EADIYQTPRYLVIGTGKKITLECSQTMGHDKMYWYQQDPGMELHLIHYSYGVNSTEKGDLSSESTVSRIRTEHFPLTLESARPSHTSQYLCASSESWAYGEKLFFGSGTQLSVL.

The V call is TRBV11-3, the J call TRBJ2-1; TRBD2 is a possible D gene (5 bases). Germline CDR1 is SGHNT and CDR2 is YENEEA. The CDR3 sequence is 13 residues long. V was cut by 5 bases and J by 3 bases, with 8 bases left in between. The CDR3 sequence: CASSPGGYNEQFF. CDR3 coding DNA: TGTGCCAGCAGCCCAGGAGGCTACAATGAGCAGTTCTTC.

The CDR3: CASSQRQGGYEQYF. CDR3 in DNA: TGTGCCAGCAGCCAGCGACAGGGCGGCTACGAGCAGTACTTC. This rearrangement joins TRBV7-9 to TRBJ2-7; 7 positions match TRBD1. CDR1 and CDR2 from the germline V gene are SEHNR and FQNEAQ (reference sequence). The V segment lost 5 bases and the J segment 3 bases; nucleotides outside the gene matches: 7. The CDR3 is 14 amino acids.

The V gene is TRBV6-6, the J gene TRBJ1-1, with TRBD1 as a possible D gene (5 bases). The ends were cut back, 6 bases at V and 4 bases at J, with 18 bases in the middle. The germline V gene has CDR1 MNHNY and CDR2 SVGAGI (reference sequence). This CDR3 comprises 15 residues. The CDR3 DNA sequence: TGTGCCAGCAGCGAAAGCGGGGCCTGGGGCACTGAAGCTTTCTTT. Amino acids: CASSESGAWGTEAFF.

CDR3: CASSYGQRYEQFF. In DNA form, the CDR3 reads TGTGCCAGCAGTTACGGGCAGCGGTATGAGCAGTTCTTC. This chain links TRBV6-6 with TRBJ2-1; possible D gene TRBD2, 5 bases. The V gene lost 2 bases and the J gene lost 8 bases, with 10 bases spanning the gap. The CDR3 is 13 amino acids. Germline CDR1 and CDR2: MNHNY and SVGAGI (reference sequence).

The V call is TRBV7-3, the J call TRBJ2-2, with 14 bases fitting TRBD2. Germline V gene data show CDR1 as SGHTA and CDR2 as FQGTGA. The CDR3 length is 17 residues. The ends lost 5 bases at V and 7 bases at J; junction bases unmatched: 9. The CDR3 nucleotides read TGTGCCAGCAGCCCCCCCGGGACTAGCGGGAGCGTCGGGGAGCTGTTTTTT. This translates into CASSPPGTSGSVGELFF.

The chain joins TRBV4-1 to TRBJ2-7; TRBD1 might be the D (6 bases). The V gene lost 3 bases and the J gene lost 5 bases, with 11 bases spanning the gap. Germline CDR1 and CDR2: MGHRA and YSYEKL. The CDR3 has 13 amino acids. CDR3 region: CASSHVQGNEQYF. The CDR3 bases are TGCGCCAGCAGCCACGTACAGGGAAACGAGCAGTACTTC.

This chain links TRBV11-3 with TRBJ1-1; D gene ambiguous. Germline V gene lookup returns CDR1 SGHNT and CDR2 YENEEA. The CDR3 is 13 residues long. Trimming cost V 5 bases and J 3 bases, with 10 bases left between them. CDR3: CASSLSTDTEAFF. The CDR3 DNA reads as TGTGCCAGCAGCCTAAGCACAGACACTGAAGCTTTCTTT.

The V call is TRBV7-3, the J call TRBJ2-1, with 7 positions matching TRBD2. J was trimmed by 8 bases and V by 2 bases; bases with no gene match: 12. Per germline, CDR1 SGHTA and CDR2 FQGTGA. The CDR3 runs to 16 residues. This CDR3 is CASSLGGRRYGDEQFF. For the CDR3, the DNA is TGTGCCAGCAGCTTAGGCGGGAGACGTTACGGGGATGAGCAGTTCTTC. The full variable domain, rest sourced from reference TRBV7-3 and TRBJ2-1, is GAGVSQTPSNKVTEKGKYVELRCDPISGHTALYWYRQSLGQGPEFLIYFQGTGAADDSGLPNDRFFAVRPEGSVSTLKIQRTERGDSAVYLCASSLGGRRYGDEQFFGPGTRLTVL.

The rearrangement joins TRBV29-1 to TRBJ2-3, with TRBD2 matching 9 bases. The germline V gene encodes CDR1 SQVTM and CDR2 ANQGSEA. The CDR3 is 15 residues long. The V and J ends lost 7 bases and 0 bases, in that order; junction bases with no gene match: 8. CDR3 amino acids: CSAVVAGASTDTQYF. The CDR3, as DNA: TGCAGCGCCGTAGTAGCGGGGGCCAGCACAGATACGCAGTATTTT.

The CDR3 sequence: CASSLGRNIQYF. The CDR3 nucleotides read TGTGCCAGCAGCTTAGGGAGAAACATTCAGTACTTC. The J gene is TRBJ2-4, the V gene TRBV7-2; D not resolved. This CDR3 is built from 12 residues. Trimming stripped 1 base from V and 6 bases from J, with 4 bases between. Germline V CDR1 and CDR2: SGHTA, FQGNSA.

The V and J genes are TRBV18 and TRBJ1-2; D unclear. CDR3 length: 15 amino acids. Germline-derived CDR1 and CDR2 are KGHSH and LQKENI. Trimming removed 2 bases at V and 8 bases at J, with 18 bases between. CDR3 region: CASSPTRETWVGYTF. The CDR3 DNA reads TGTGCCAGCTCACCAACGAGGGAAACCTGGGTCGGCTACACCTTC.

The table lists this clone with a count of one. The chain recombines TRBV7-2 with TRBJ2-6, with 9 bases identical to TRBD1. Trimming removed 11 bases from V and 4 bases from J; junction bases left unmatched: 9. Germline lookup yields CDR1 SGHTA and CDR2 FQGNSA. The CDR3 covers 15 residues. This chain's CDR3 is CAGKTGGSGANVLTF. The CDR3, as DNA: TGTGCCGGCAAGACAGGGGGTTCAGGGGCCAACGTCCTGACTTTC.

The rearrangement links TRBV30 to TRBJ2-7, with 8 bases that match TRBD1. V gave up 8 bases and J gave up 3 bases; unmatched junction bases: 6. Germline assignment: CDR1 GTSNPN and CDR2 SVGIG (reference sequence). The CDR3 length is 12 residues. This CDR3 reads CAGQGAGYEQYF. CDR3 nucleotides: TGTGCCGGGCAGGGGGCAGGCTACGAGCAGTACTTC.

Concerning this clone: At one boundary the junction diverges from the germline segment, which might be a read error. The chain has TRBV18 and TRBJ2-1; 13 bases are shared with TRBD2. CDR1 and CDR2 from the germline V gene are KGHSH and LQKENI. This CDR3 contains 16 residues. The CDR3 region has the DNA TGTGCCAGCTCGCCACTTATTGGACTAGCGGGAGTGGAGCAGTTCTTC. Its translation is CASSPLIGLAGVEQFF.

The rearrangement joins TRBV6-1 to TRBJ1-2; tentative D call: TRBD1 (5 bases). Per germline, CDR1 MNHNS and CDR2 SASEGT. The CDR3 consists of 15 residues. V shed 1 base and J shed 5 bases, with 14 bases lying between them. CDR3 protein: CASSEVPGGGYGYTF. The CDR3 DNA is TGTGCCAGCAGTGAAGTCCCGGGGGGGGGATATGGCTACACCTTC.

This chain uses TRBV29-1 with TRBJ1-2; 8 bases map to TRBD1. The germline gives CDR1 SQVTM, CDR2 ANQGSEA. This CDR3 is built from 13 residues. With V trimmed by 5 bases and J by 4 bases, 6 bases remained unmatched. CDR3 bases: TGCAGCGTTCCAGGGGGCGAGCCCTATGGCTACACCTTC. Translated: CSVPGGEPYGYTF.